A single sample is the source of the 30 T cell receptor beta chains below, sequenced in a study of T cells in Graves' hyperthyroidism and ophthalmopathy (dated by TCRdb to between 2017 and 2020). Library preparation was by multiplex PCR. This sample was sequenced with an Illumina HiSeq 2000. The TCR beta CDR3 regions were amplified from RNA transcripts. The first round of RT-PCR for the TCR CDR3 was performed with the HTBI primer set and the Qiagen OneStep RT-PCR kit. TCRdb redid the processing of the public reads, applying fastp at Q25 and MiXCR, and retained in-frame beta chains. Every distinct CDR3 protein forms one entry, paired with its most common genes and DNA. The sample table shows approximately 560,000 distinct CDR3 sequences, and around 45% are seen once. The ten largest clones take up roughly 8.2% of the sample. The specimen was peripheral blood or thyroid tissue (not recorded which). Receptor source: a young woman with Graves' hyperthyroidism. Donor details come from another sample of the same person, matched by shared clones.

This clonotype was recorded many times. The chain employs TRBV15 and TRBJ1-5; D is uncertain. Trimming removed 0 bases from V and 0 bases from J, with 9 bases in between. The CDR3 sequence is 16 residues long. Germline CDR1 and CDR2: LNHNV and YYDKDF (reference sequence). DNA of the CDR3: TGTGCCACCAGCAGAGATAGTTACAGTAGCAATCAGCCCCAGCATTTT. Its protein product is CATSRDSYSSNQPQHF.

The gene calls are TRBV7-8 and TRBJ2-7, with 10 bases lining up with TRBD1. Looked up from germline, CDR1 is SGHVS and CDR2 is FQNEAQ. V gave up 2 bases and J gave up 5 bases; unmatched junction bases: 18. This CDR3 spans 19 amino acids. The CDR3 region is CASSLPNGTGDYFVDEQYF. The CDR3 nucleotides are TGTGCCAGCAGCTTACCTAACGGGACAGGGGACTATTTTGTCGACGAGCAGTACTTC.

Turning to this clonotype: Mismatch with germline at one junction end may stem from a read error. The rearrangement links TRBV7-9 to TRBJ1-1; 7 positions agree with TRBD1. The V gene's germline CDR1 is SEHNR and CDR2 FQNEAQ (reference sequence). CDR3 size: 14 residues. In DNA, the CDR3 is TGTGCCAGCAGTTTAGCCCTGGGACAGTCTGAAGCTTTCTTT. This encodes CASSLALGQSEAFF.

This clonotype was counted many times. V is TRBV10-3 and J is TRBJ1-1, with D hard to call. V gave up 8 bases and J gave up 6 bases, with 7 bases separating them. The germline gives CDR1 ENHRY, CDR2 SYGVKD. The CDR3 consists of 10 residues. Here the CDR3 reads CAILVAEAFF. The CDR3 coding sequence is TGTGCCATCCTCGTCGCTGAAGCTTTCTTT.

The CDR3 spells CASDRGTYGYTF. CDR3 bases: TGTGCCAGCGACAGAGGAACCTATGGCTACACCTTC. The rearrangement uses TRBV25-1 and TRBJ1-2; D possibly corresponds to TRBD1 (5 bases). This CDR3 region has 12 residues. Germline lookup yields CDR1 MGHDK and CDR2 SYGVNS. V was trimmed by 8 bases and J by 4 bases, leaving 11 bases between them.

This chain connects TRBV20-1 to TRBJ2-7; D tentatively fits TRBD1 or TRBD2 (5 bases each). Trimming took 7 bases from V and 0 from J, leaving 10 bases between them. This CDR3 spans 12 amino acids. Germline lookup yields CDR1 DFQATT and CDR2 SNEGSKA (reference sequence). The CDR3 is CSDPGSSYEQYF. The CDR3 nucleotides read TGCAGTGACCCAGGGAGCTCCTACGAGCAGTACTTC.

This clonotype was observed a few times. DNA for the CDR3: TGTGCCAGCAGCCTATTTGGGGGGCCGGCCCGCTCACCCCTCCACTTT. Amino acid sequence: CASSLFGGPARSPLHF. The rearrangement joins TRBV5-4 to TRBJ1-6, with D perhaps matching TRBD1 (6 bases). This CDR3 spans 16 amino acids. From germline, CDR1 is SGHNT and CDR2 YYREEE (reference sequence). Trimming left V 4 bases short and J 10 bases short, with 21 bases between. The full variable domain, its missing parts supplied by reference TRBV5-4 and TRBJ1-6, is ETGVTQSPTHLIKTRGQQVTLRCSSQSGHNTVSWYQQALGQGPQFIFQYYREEENGRGNFPPRFSGLQFPNYSSELNVNALELDDSALYLCASSLFGGPARSPLHFGNGTRLTVT.

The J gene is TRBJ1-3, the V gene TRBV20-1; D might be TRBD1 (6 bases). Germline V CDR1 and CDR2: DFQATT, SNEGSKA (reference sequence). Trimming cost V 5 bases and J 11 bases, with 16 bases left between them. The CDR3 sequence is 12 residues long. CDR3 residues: CSALGQKGSIYF. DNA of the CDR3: TGCAGTGCTCTCGGACAGAAAGGGTCCATATATTTT.

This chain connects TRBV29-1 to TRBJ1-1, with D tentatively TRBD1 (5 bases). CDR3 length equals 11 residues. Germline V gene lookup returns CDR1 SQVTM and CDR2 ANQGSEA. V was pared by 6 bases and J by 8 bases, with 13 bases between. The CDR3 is CSVRDELEAFF. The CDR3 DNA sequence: TGCAGCGTACGGGACGAACTCGAAGCTTTCTTT.

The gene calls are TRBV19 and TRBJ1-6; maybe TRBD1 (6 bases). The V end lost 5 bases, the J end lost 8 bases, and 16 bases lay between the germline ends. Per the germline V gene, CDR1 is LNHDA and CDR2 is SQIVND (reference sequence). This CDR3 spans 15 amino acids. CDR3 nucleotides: TGTGCCAGTAGTCCCGAGTCGGGGGCCGATTCACCCCTCCACTTT. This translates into CASSPESGADSPLHF. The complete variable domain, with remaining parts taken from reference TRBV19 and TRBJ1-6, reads DGGITQSPKYLFRKEGQNVTLSCEQNLNHDAMYWYRQDPGQGLRLIYYSQIVNDFQKGDIAEGYSVSREKKESFPLTVTSAQKNPTAFYLCASSPESGADSPLHFGNGTRLTVT.

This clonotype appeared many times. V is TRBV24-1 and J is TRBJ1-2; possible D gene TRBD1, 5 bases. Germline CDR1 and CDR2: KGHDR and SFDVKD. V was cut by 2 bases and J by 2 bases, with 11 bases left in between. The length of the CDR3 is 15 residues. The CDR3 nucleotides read TGTGCCACCAGTGATTCGTCGACAGTAAACTATGGCTACACCTTC. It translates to CATSDSSTVNYGYTF.

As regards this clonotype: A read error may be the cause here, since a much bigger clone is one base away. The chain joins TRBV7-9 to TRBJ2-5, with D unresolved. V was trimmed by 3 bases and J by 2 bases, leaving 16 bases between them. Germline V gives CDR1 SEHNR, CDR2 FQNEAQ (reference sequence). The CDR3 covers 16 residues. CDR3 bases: TGTGCCAGCAGCTTCGCCCCGGCTAACGGGCAAGAGACCCAGTACTTC. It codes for CASSFAPANGQETQYF.

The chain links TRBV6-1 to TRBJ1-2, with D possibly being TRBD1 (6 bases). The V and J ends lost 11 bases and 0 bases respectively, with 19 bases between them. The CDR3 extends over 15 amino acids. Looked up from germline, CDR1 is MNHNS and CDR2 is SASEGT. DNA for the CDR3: TGTGCCTGGAGTAGATTAGACAGGCCTAACTATGGCTACACCTTC. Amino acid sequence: CAWSRLDRPNYGYTF.

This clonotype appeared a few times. The CDR3: CASSYGGSTQHF. In nucleotides, the CDR3 is TGTGCCAGCAGTTATGGGGGCTCGACCCAGCATTTT. V is TRBV6-9 and J is TRBJ1-5; TRBD1 is a possible D gene (6 bases). There are 12 residues in the CDR3. CDR1 and CDR2 (germline): MNHGY, SVAAGI. V was clipped by 2 bases and J by 11 bases, with 10 bases between them.

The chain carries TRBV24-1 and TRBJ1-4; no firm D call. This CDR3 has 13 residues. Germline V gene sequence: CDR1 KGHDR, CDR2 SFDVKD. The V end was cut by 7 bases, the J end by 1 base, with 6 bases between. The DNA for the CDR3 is TGTGCCACCAGCGAAGAAACTAATGAAAAACTGTTTTTT. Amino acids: CATSEETNEKLFF.

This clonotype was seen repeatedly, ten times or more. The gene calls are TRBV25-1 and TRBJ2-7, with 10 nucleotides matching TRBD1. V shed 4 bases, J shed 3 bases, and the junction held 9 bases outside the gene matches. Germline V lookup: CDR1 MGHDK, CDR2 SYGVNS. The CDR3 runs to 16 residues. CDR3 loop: CASSAGGQGHFYEQYF. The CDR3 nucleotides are TGTGCCAGCAGTGCAGGGGGACAGGGGCACTTCTACGAGCAGTACTTC.

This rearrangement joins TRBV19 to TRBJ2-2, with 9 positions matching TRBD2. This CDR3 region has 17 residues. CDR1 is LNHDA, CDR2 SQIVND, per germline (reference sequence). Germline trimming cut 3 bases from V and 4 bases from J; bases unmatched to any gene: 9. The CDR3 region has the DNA TGTGCCAGTAGTATGACTAGCGGAGACGCAAGCACCGGGGAGCTGTTTTTT. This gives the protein CASSMTSGDASTGELFF.

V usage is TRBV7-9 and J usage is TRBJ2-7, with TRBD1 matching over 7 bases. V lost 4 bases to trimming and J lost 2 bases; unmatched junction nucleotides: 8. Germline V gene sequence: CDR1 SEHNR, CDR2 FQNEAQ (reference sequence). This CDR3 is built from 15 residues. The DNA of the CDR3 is TGTGCCAGCAGCTCCCCCGGGACAGAACCCTACGAGCAGTACTTC. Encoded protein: CASSSPGTEPYEQYF.

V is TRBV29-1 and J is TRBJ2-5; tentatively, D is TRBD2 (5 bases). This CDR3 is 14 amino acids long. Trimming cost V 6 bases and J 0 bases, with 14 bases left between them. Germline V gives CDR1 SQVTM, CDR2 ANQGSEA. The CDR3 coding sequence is TGCAGCGTAGGATCGGGAACGTACCAAGAGACCCAGTACTTC. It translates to CSVGSGTYQETQYF.

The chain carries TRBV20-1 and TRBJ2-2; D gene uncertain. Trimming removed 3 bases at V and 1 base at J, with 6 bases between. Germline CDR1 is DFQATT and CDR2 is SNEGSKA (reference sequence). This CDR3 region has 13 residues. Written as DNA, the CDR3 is TGCAGTGCTAGGGCGGAGAACACCGGGGAGCTGTTTTTT. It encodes CSARAENTGELFF.

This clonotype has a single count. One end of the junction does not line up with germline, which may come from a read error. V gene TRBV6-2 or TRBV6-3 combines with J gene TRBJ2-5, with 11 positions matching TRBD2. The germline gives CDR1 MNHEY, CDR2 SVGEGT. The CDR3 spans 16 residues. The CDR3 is CAISQRLAGIQETQYF. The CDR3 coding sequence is TGTGCCATCAGTCAACGACTAGCGGGGATTCAAGAGACCCAGTACTTC.

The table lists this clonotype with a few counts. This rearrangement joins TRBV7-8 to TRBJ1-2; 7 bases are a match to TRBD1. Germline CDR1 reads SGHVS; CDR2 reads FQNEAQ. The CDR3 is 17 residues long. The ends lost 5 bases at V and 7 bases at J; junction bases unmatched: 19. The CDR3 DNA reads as TGTGCCAGCAGCCCACTAAGATCGGCAGGGGGTTACGGTGGCTACACCTTC. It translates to CASSPLRSAGGYGGYTF. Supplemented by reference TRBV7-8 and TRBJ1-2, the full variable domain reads GAGVSQSPRYKVAKRGQDVALRCDPISGHVSLFWYQQALGQGPEFLTYFQNEAQLDKSGLPSDRFFAERPEGSVSTLKIQRTQQEDSAVYLCASSPLRSAGGYGGYTFGSGTRLTVV.

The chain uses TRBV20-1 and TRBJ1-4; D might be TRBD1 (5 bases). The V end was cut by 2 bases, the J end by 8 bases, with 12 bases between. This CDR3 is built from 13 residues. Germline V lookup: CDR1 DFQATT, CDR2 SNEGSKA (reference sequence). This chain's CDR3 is CSARRGLEEKLFF. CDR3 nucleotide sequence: TGCAGTGCTAGAAGGGGTCTCGAGGAAAAACTGTTTTTT.

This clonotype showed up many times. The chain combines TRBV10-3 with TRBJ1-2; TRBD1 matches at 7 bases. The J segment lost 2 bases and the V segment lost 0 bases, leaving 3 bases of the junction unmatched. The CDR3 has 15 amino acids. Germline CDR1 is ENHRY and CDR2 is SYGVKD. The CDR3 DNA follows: TGTGCCATCAGTGAGTCTGGGACAGCAAACTATGGCTACACCTTC. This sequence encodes CAISESGTANYGYTF.

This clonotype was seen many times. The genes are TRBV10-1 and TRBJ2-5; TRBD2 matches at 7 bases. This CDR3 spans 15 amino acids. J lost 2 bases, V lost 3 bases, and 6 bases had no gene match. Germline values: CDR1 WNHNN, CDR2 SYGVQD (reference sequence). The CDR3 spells CASSERREPQETQYF. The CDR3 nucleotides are TGCGCCAGCAGTGAAAGGCGGGAGCCACAAGAGACCCAGTACTTC.

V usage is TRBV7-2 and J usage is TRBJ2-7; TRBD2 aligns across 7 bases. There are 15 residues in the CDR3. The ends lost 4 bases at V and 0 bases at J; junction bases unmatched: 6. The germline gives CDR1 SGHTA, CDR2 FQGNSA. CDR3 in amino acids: CASSYGREISYEQYF. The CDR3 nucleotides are TGTGCCAGCAGCTATGGGCGGGAGATCTCCTACGAGCAGTACTTC.

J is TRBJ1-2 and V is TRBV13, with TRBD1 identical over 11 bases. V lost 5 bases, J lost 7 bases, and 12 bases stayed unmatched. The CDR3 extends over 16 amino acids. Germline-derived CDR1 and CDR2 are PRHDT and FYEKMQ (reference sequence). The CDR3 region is CASSPKGQGASGGYTF. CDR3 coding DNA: TGTGCCAGCAGCCCCAAAGGACAGGGGGCCTCGGGTGGCTACACCTTC.

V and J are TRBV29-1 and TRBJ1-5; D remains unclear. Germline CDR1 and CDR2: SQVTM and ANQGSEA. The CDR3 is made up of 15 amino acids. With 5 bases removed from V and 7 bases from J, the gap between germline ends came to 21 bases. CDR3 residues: CSVMDGFRVGQPQHF. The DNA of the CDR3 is TGCAGCGTTATGGACGGCTTTAGAGTGGGCCAGCCCCAGCATTTT.

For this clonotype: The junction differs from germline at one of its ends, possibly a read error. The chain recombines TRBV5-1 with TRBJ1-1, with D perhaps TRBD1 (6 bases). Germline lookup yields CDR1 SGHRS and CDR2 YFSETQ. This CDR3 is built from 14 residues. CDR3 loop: CACRDTGLATEAFF. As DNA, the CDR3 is TGCGCCTGCAGAGATACAGGGTTGGCCACTGAAGCTTTCTTT.

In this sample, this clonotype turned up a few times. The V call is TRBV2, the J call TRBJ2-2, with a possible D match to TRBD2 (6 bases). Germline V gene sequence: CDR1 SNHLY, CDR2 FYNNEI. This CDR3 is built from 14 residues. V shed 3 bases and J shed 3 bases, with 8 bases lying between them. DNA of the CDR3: TGTGCCAGCAGTGATTGGGGGGACACCGGGGAGCTGTTTTTT. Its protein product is CASSDWGDTGELFF. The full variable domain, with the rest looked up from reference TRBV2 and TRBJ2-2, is EPEVTQTPSHQVTQMGQEVILRCVPISNHLYFYWYRQILGQKVEFLVSFYNNEISEKSEIFDDQFSVERPDGSNFTLKIRSTKLEDSAMYFCASSDWGDTGELFFGEGSRLTVL.